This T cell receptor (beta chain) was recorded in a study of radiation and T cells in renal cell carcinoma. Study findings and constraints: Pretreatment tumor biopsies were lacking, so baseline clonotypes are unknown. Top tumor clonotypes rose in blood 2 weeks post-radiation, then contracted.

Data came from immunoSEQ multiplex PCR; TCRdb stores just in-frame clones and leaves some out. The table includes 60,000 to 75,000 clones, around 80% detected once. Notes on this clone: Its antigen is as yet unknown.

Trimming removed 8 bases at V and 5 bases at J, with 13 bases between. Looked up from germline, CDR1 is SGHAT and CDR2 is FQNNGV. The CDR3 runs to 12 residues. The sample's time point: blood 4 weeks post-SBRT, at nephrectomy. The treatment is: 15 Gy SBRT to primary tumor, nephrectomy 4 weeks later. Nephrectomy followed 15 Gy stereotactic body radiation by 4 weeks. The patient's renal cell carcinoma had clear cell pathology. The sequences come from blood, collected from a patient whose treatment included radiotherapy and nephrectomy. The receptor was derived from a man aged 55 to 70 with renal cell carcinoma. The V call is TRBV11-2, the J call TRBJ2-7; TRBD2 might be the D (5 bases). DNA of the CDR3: TGTGCCAGCGGAGGCGATAGCCACGAGCAGTACTTC. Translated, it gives CASGGDSHEQYF. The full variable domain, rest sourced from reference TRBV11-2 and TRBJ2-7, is EAGVAQSPRYKIIEKRQSVAFWCNPISGHATLYWYQQILGQGPKLLIQFQNNGVVDDSQLPKDRFSAERLKGVDSTLKIQPAKLEDSAVYLCASGGDSHEQYFGPGTRLTVT.